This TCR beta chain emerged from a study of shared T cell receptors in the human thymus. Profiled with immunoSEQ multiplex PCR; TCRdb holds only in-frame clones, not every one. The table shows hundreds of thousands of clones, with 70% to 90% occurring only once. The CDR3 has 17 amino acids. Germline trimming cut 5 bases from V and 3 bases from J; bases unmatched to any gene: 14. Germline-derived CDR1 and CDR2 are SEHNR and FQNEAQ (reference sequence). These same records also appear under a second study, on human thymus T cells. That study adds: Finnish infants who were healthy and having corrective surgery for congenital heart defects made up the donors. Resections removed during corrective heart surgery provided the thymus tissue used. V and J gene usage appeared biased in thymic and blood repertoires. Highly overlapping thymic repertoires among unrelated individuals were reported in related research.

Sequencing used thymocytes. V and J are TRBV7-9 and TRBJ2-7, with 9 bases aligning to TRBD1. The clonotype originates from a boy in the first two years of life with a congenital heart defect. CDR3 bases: TGTGCCAGCAGCCCAAAAGTACGGGGGACAGGGTACTACGAGCAGTACTTC. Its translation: CASSPKVRGTGYYEQYF.